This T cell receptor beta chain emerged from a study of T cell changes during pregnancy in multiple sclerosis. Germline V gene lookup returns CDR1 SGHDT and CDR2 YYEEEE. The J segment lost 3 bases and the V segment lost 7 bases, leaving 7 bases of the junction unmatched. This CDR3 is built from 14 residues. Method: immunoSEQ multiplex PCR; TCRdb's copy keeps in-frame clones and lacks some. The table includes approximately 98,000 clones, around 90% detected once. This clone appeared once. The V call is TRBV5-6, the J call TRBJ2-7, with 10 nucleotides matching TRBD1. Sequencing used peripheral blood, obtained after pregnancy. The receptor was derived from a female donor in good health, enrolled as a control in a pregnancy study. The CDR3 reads CASASGTGDYEQYF. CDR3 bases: TGTGCCAGCGCCTCCGGGACAGGGGACTACGAGCAGTACTTC.